These T cell receptor beta chains were read from a single sample in a study of metastatic and nonmetastatic thyroid tumors. TCRdb re-analyzed the PCR reads through MiXCR. The sample holds some 41,000 clones, around an eighth seen once. The sample comprised blood. The receptors come from a female donor with papillary thyroid cancer or a benign thyroid nodule (not recorded which). Some clones in this sample may be carry-over from other donors' samples. The CDR3 runs from the conserved cysteine through the conserved F or W. The D gene is left open where the match is weak. Part of the rows lack a size; the others show once, few, many or a class for expanded clones.

d_call | clone_size | j_call | v_call | cdr3_aa | cdr3_nt
TRBD1 | NA | TRBJ1-2 | TRBV11-2 | CASSVNLQGAQGYTF | TGTGCCAGCAGCGTAAACCTCCAGGGGGCTCAGGGCTACACCTTC
TRBD1 | many | TRBJ1-2 | TRBV27 | CASSPQGYYGYTF | TGTGCCAGCAGTCCACAGGGGTACTATGGCTACACCTTC
NA | many | TRBJ2-2 | TRBV5-1 | CASSLGLGRDTGELFF | TGCGCCAGCAGCTTGGGTCTGGGCAGGGACACCGGGGAGCTGTTTTTT
NA | NA | TRBJ2-5 | TRBV20-1 | CSARDVSRVGETQYF | TGCAGTGCTAGAGATGTCTCCAGGGTAGGGGAGACCCAGTACTTC
TRBD1 | many | TRBJ2-5 | TRBV6-1 | CASSYNPTGGLETQYF | TGTGCCAGCAGCTATAACCCGACAGGGGGGCTGGAGACCCAGTACTTC
TRBD1 | many | TRBJ2-2 | TRBV30 | CAWSPRTGFTGELFF | TGTGCCTGGAGTCCCAGGACAGGGTTCACCGGGGAGCTGTTTTTT
NA | few | TRBJ2-1 | TRBV6-4 | CATRWGGGQFF | TGTGCCACTAGGTGGGGTGGTGGCCAGTTCTTC
TRBD1 | once | TRBJ2-5 | TRBV20-1 | CSARDQGDVIGETQYF | TGCAGTGCTAGAGATCAGGGGGATGTTATAGGAGAGACCCAGTACTTC
NA | many | TRBJ2-3 | TRBV11-2 | CASSLLGAGSSTDTQYF | TGTGCCAGCAGCTTATTAGGCGCAGGGTCTAGCACAGATACGCAGTATTTT
TRBD1 | many | TRBJ1-1 | TRBV28 | CASSPRTGNTEAFF | TGTGCCAGCAGCCCCCGGACAGGGAACACTGAAGCTTTCTTT
TRBD1 | many | TRBJ1-4 | TRBV6-4 | CASSDGTGRTTNEKLFF | TGTGCCAGCAGTGACGGGACAGGGAGGACAACTAATGAAAAACTGTTTTTT
NA | NA | TRBJ2-1 | TRBV5-1 | CASSLVLGPGNEQFF | TGCGCCAGCAGCTTGGTACTTGGGCCAGGGAATGAGCAGTTCTTC
TRBD2 | NA | TRBJ2-5 | TRBV5-4 | CASSLEAGGETQYF | TGTGCCAGCAGCTTGGAAGCGGGAGGGGAGACCCAGTACTTC
TRBD1 | many | TRBJ1-1 | TRBV19 | CASTSRDRVGGYTEAFF | TGTGCCAGCACGTCTCGGGACAGGGTGGGAGGGTACACTGAAGCTTTCTTT
NA | many | TRBJ2-1 | TRBV4-1 | CASSQDYSGAREQFF | TGCGCCAGCAGCCAAGATTATTCGGGCGCTCGGGAGCAGTTCTTC
TRBD2 | once | TRBJ2-7 | TRBV20-1 | CSARGLAGISYEQYF | TGCAGTGCTAGAGGACTAGCGGGTATCTCCTACGAGCAGTACTTC
NA | many | TRBJ2-7 | TRBV7-9 | CASGGFAYEQYF | TGTGCCTCGGGCGGGTTTGCCTACGAGCAGTACTTC
NA | many | TRBJ1-1 | TRBV19 | CASTLIYLNTEAFF | TGTGCCAGTACCCTCATCTACCTGAACACTGAAGCTTTCTTT
NA | medium-sized | TRBJ1-2 | TRBV28 | CASSLLGGRLEGYTF | TGTGCCAGCAGTTTGCTTGGGGGGCGACTTGAAGGCTACACCTTC
NA | NA | TRBJ2-1 | TRBV19 | CASSMTGRSEQFF | TGTGCCAGTAGTATGACGGGGAGGAGTGAGCAGTTCTTC
NA | many | TRBJ2-1 | TRBV3-1 | CASSQESQGYEQFF | TGTGCCAGCAGCCAAGAAAGCCAGGGGTATGAGCAGTTCTTC
TRBD2 | NA | TRBJ2-1 | TRBV20-1 | CSARNLAGPNEQFF | TGCAGTGCTAGGAACCTAGCGGGACCAAATGAGCAGTTCTTC
TRBD1 | many | TRBJ2-2 | TRBV6-1 | CATLPMTGARNTGELFF | TGTGCCACCCTGCCTATGACAGGGGCCAGGAACACCGGGGAGCTGTTTTTT
NA | many | TRBJ1-6 | TRBV30 | CAWLGTSNSPLHF | TGTGCCTGGTTGGGGACAAGTAATTCACCCCTCCACTTT
TRBD2 | many | TRBJ2-7 | TRBV12-3/TRBV12-4 | CASSLNPAGEQYF | TGTGCCAGCAGTTTAAACCCAGCGGGAGAGCAGTACTTC
NA | few | TRBJ2-1 | TRBV6-1 | CASSEPADRDFSYNEQFF | TGTGCCAGCAGTGAACCGGCAGACCGGGACTTTTCCTACAATGAGCAGTTCTTC
NA | NA | TRBJ1-6 | TRBV2 | CASTQGVWGSHLHF | TGTGCCAGCACTCAGGGTGTTTGGGGTTCACACCTCCACTTT
TRBD1 | few | TRBJ1-2 | TRBV28 | CASSPDRGLFYGYTF | TGTGCCAGCAGTCCGGACAGGGGGCTGTTTTATGGCTACACCTTC
NA | NA | TRBJ2-2 | TRBV30 | CAWRPLVEGVSTGELFF | TGTGCCTGGAGGCCCTTAGTGGAAGGTGTTAGCACCGGGGAGCTGTTTTTT
TRBD2 | many | TRBJ2-3 | TRBV20-1 | CSASRLAVMNTQYF | TGCAGTGCTAGTAGACTAGCGGTCATGAATACGCAGTATTTT
NA | many | TRBJ1-4 | TRBV4-2 | CASSQAPLGAGNEKLFF | TGTGCCAGCAGCCAAGCGCCCCTAGGGGCGGGAAATGAAAAACTGTTTTTT
TRBD1 | few | TRBJ1-2 | TRBV6-1 | CASSYIRTGGGYGYTF | TGTGCCAGCAGCTATATAAGGACAGGGGGCGGCTATGGCTACACCTTC